The clone carrying this T cell receptor beta chain was detected a few times. TCRdb's copy holds only in-frame clones and misses some; the assay was immunoSEQ multiplex PCR. Found here are about 140,000 clones, approximately 88% of them singletons; the top ten hold 28%. In germline, CDR1 is SNHLY, CDR2 FYNNEI. The CDR3 length is 10 residues. Deletions cut 4 bases from V and 6 bases from J, with 4 bases between. The sample comes from a study of blood T cell repertoires in COVID-19. This clonotype was obtained from a human donor in a cohort sampled during active COVID-19. The chain carries TRBV2 and TRBJ2-7; D gene unclear. The sequencing input was peripheral blood. This CDR3 reads CASSGLEQYF. DNA of the CDR3: TGTGCCAGCAGTGGTCTCGAGCAGTACTTC.